This T cell receptor beta chain was retrieved from a study of blood T cell repertoires in COVID-19. The repertoire was sequenced with immunoSEQ multiplex PCR; TCRdb's copy has only in-frame clones and lacks some. The repertoire has under 200,000 clones, more than 75% of them found once; the top ten carry roughly 5.6%. The germline V gene encodes CDR1 KGHSH and CDR2 LQKENI. CDR3 length: 16 amino acids. The trim removed 4 bases at V and 6 bases at J, leaving 9 bases unmatched. The V call is TRBV18, the J call TRBJ2-2, with TRBD2 matching over 9 bases. The sample consisted of peripheral blood. The receptor comes from a man aged 40-49 years with active or convalescent COVID-19. This CDR3 reads CASSRSGAGGAGELFF. CDR3 DNA sequence: TGTGCCAGCTCACGGTCCGGCGCGGGAGGGGCCGGGGAGCTGTTTTTT.